A selection of T cell receptor beta chains follows, all from one sample in a study of blood T cell repertoires in COVID-19. Clones were sequenced by immunoSEQ multiplex PCR, and TCRdb holds only the in-frame ones, with some missing. The repertoire holds roughly 75,000 clones, with about four fifths as singletons. Sequencing was performed on peripheral blood. Receptors were obtained from a woman in her seventies with acute or convalescent COVID-19. The CDR3 runs from the conserved cysteine through the conserved F or W. Each record gives: CDR3 DNA, CDR3 protein, V gene, D gene, J gene, CDR3 length, clone size. The D gene is left open where the match is weak. Clone size is stated in some rows and not others, as once, few, many or a class when expanded.

CDR3 DNA: TGTGCCAGCTCACCAGAGGGGGACGCTGGGGCCAACGTCCTGACTTTC
CDR3 protein: CASSPEGDAGANVLTF
V gene: TRBV18
D gene: .
J gene: TRBJ2-6
CDR3 length: 16
clone size: .

CDR3 DNA: TGCGCCAGCAGCTTGTGGGGGGACCCAAACACCGGGGAGCTGTTTTTT
CDR3 protein: CASSLWGDPNTGELFF
V gene: TRBV5-1
D gene: .
J gene: TRBJ2-2
CDR3 length: 16
clone size: .

CDR3 DNA: TGTGCCAGCAGTGAAGGGGGGGGACTGATGAACACTGAAGCTTTCTTT
CDR3 protein: CASSEGGGLMNTEAFF
V gene: TRBV6-1
D gene: .
J gene: TRBJ1-1
CDR3 length: 16
clone size: .

CDR3 DNA: TGTGCCAGCAGCTTAGAGCTAGCCCTTAACACCGGGGAGCTGTTTTTT
CDR3 protein: CASSLELALNTGELFF
V gene: TRBV7-2
D gene: .
J gene: TRBJ2-2
CDR3 length: 16
clone size: .

CDR3 DNA: TGTGCCAGCAGCTTGTACAGGGGGAACACTGAAGCTTTCTTT
CDR3 protein: CASSLYRGNTEAFF
V gene: TRBV5-8
D gene: TRBD1
J gene: TRBJ1-1
CDR3 length: 14
clone size: once

CDR3 DNA: TGTGCCAGCAGCCCACGCGTCTACGGGTACGAGCAGTACTTC
CDR3 protein: CASSPRVYGYEQYF
V gene: TRBV9
D gene: .
J gene: TRBJ2-7
CDR3 length: 14
clone size: .

CDR3 DNA: TGTGCCAGTAGTAATCCCGGGATGGCGCGGGAGACCCAGTACTTC
CDR3 protein: CASSNPGMARETQYF
V gene: TRBV19
D gene: .
J gene: TRBJ2-5
CDR3 length: 15
clone size: .

CDR3 DNA: TGTGCCAGCAGTTACGGGACTAGCGGCCTCGAGCAGTTCTTC
CDR3 protein: CASSYGTSGLEQFF
V gene: TRBV6-2/TRBV6-3
D gene: TRBD2
J gene: TRBJ2-1
CDR3 length: 14
clone size: once

CDR3 DNA: TGTGCCACCAAGTCAACCCCGGGACAGGCGACCGGGGAGCTGTTTTTT
CDR3 protein: CATKSTPGQATGELFF
V gene: TRBV10-3
D gene: TRBD1
J gene: TRBJ2-2
CDR3 length: 16
clone size: .

CDR3 DNA: TGTGCCAGCAGTGAACGACAGGGGGTGAATGGCTACACCTTC
CDR3 protein: CASSERQGVNGYTF
V gene: TRBV6-1
D gene: TRBD1
J gene: TRBJ1-2
CDR3 length: 14
clone size: .

CDR3 DNA: TGTGCCAGCAGGCGCCGCTTGGACCGGACAGGAACCGTTTCCTACGAGCAGTACTTC
CDR3 protein: CASRRRLDRTGTVSYEQYF
V gene: TRBV28
D gene: TRBD1
J gene: TRBJ2-7
CDR3 length: 19
clone size: .

CDR3 DNA: TGTGCCAGCATTTCCCACATGAACACTGAAGCTTTCTTT
CDR3 protein: CASISHMNTEAFF
V gene: TRBV28
D gene: .
J gene: TRBJ1-1
CDR3 length: 13
clone size: few

CDR3 DNA: TGTGCCAGCAGCCGCGCACGGGGTTTTATCACTGAAGCTTTCTTT
CDR3 protein: CASSRARGFITEAFF
V gene: TRBV14
D gene: .
J gene: TRBJ1-1
CDR3 length: 15
clone size: .

CDR3 DNA: TGTGCCAGCAGCTTGGGCGGGAACACCGGGGAGCTGTTTTTT
CDR3 protein: CASSLGGNTGELFF
V gene: TRBV5-5
D gene: .
J gene: TRBJ2-2
CDR3 length: 14
clone size: .

CDR3 DNA: TGTGCCTGGAGTGTTATTTTAGGGGGGGCTGGAAACACCATATATTTT
CDR3 protein: CAWSVILGGAGNTIYF
V gene: TRBV30
D gene: .
J gene: TRBJ1-3
CDR3 length: 16
clone size: .

CDR3 DNA: TGTGCCAGCTCAAACTTCGGAGACTCTGGGGCCAACGTCCTGACTTTC
CDR3 protein: CASSNFGDSGANVLTF
V gene: TRBV18
D gene: .
J gene: TRBJ2-6
CDR3 length: 16
clone size: .

CDR3 DNA: TGTGCCAGTACCCCTGACAGGGAGAACACTGAAGCTTTCTTT
CDR3 protein: CASTPDRENTEAFF
V gene: TRBV19
D gene: TRBD1
J gene: TRBJ1-1
CDR3 length: 14
clone size: .

CDR3 DNA: TGTGCCAGCAGCCAAGATTGGATAGCGGGAGACAATGAGCAGTTCTTC
CDR3 protein: CASSQDWIAGDNEQFF
V gene: TRBV3-1/TRBV3-2
D gene: TRBD2
J gene: TRBJ2-1
CDR3 length: 16
clone size: .

CDR3 DNA: TGTGCCAGCAGCTACGTTGCCTATTATGGCTACACCTTC
CDR3 protein: CASSYVAYYGYTF
V gene: TRBV7-2
D gene: .
J gene: TRBJ1-2
CDR3 length: 13
clone size: once

CDR3 DNA: TGTGCCAGCCGGGAGGCTACTTTTAGCAATCAGCCCCAGCATTTT
CDR3 protein: CASREATFSNQPQHF
V gene: TRBV6-5
D gene: .
J gene: TRBJ1-5
CDR3 length: 15
clone size: once

CDR3 DNA: TGTGCCAGCAGCCCCCAGGCCAACGTCCTGACTTTC
CDR3 protein: CASSPQANVLTF
V gene: TRBV11-2
D gene: .
J gene: TRBJ2-6
CDR3 length: 12
clone size: .

CDR3 DNA: TGTGCCAGTAGCCGGGTATACAATGAGCAGTTCTTC
CDR3 protein: CASSRVYNEQFF
V gene: TRBV19
D gene: .
J gene: TRBJ2-1
CDR3 length: 12
clone size: .

CDR3 DNA: TGCAGCGTTGAAGACGCAGGGAACACCGGGGAGCTGTTTTTT
CDR3 protein: CSVEDAGNTGELFF
V gene: TRBV29-1
D gene: .
J gene: TRBJ2-2
CDR3 length: 14
clone size: .

CDR3 DNA: TGCAGCGTTGAACGAGAGGATGGCTACACCTTC
CDR3 protein: CSVEREDGYTF
V gene: TRBV29-1
D gene: .
J gene: TRBJ1-2
CDR3 length: 11
clone size: .

CDR3 DNA: TGTGCCAGTGGGACAGGGGACATGAGGAGTGGAAACACCATATATTTT
CDR3 protein: CASGTGDMRSGNTIYF
V gene: TRBV19
D gene: TRBD1
J gene: TRBJ1-3
CDR3 length: 16
clone size: .

CDR3 DNA: TGTGCCTGGAGTGTCGGGCAGGGGGCCAATCAGCCCCAGCATTTT
CDR3 protein: CAWSVGQGANQPQHF
V gene: TRBV30
D gene: TRBD1
J gene: TRBJ1-5
CDR3 length: 15
clone size: .

CDR3 DNA: TGCAGCGTCCGAATAGCGGGAGAGCAAGAGACCCAGTACTTC
CDR3 protein: CSVRIAGEQETQYF
V gene: TRBV29-1
D gene: TRBD2
J gene: TRBJ2-5
CDR3 length: 14
clone size: .

CDR3 DNA: TGTGCCAGCAGTTTAGTTACAGCCGCCCGGCCCCAGCATTTT
CDR3 protein: CASSLVTAARPQHF
V gene: TRBV28
D gene: .
J gene: TRBJ1-5
CDR3 length: 14
clone size: .

CDR3 DNA: TGTGCCAGCAGTTACTACCCGGGACTGGACAATCAGCCCCAGCATTTT
CDR3 protein: CASSYYPGLDNQPQHF
V gene: TRBV6-2/TRBV6-3
D gene: .
J gene: TRBJ1-5
CDR3 length: 16
clone size: .

CDR3 DNA: TGTGCCAGTAGTATCGATCGGGATCAGCCCCAGCATTTT
CDR3 protein: CASSIDRDQPQHF
V gene: TRBV19
D gene: .
J gene: TRBJ1-5
CDR3 length: 13
clone size: .

CDR3 DNA: TGTGCCAGCAGTCTGCCTCGACGGACTGTGAACACTGAAGCTTTCTTT
CDR3 protein: CASSLPRRTVNTEAFF
V gene: TRBV28
D gene: .
J gene: TRBJ1-1
CDR3 length: 16
clone size: .

CDR3 DNA: TGTGCCAGTAAGACCACACAGGGCGATGGCTACACCTTC
CDR3 protein: CASKTTQGDGYTF
V gene: TRBV19
D gene: .
J gene: TRBJ1-2
CDR3 length: 13
clone size: .

CDR3 DNA: TGCAGCGGAACAGGGGGTGACGGCTACACCTTC
CDR3 protein: CSGTGGDGYTF
V gene: TRBV29-1
D gene: TRBD1
J gene: TRBJ1-2
CDR3 length: 11
clone size: .

CDR3 DNA: TGTGCCAGTAGTGGCGGGGGCACAGATACGCAGTATTTT
CDR3 protein: CASSGGGTDTQYF
V gene: TRBV19
D gene: .
J gene: TRBJ2-3
CDR3 length: 13
clone size: .

CDR3 DNA: TGTGCCAGCAGCTCCCAACCCGGGACAGCCGAAGCTTTCTTT
CDR3 protein: CASSSQPGTAEAFF
V gene: TRBV11-3
D gene: TRBD1
J gene: TRBJ1-1
CDR3 length: 14
clone size: .

CDR3 DNA: TGTGCCAGCAGCCGCCTTGAGGGTTACACTGAAGCTTTCTTT
CDR3 protein: CASSRLEGYTEAFF
V gene: TRBV7-2
D gene: .
J gene: TRBJ1-1
CDR3 length: 14
clone size: few